Listed below are T cell receptor beta chains from one sample, sequenced in a study of Graves' ophthalmopathy and Graves' hyperthyroidism. TCRdb itself ran the multiplex PCR reads through MiXCR, one entry per CDR3 protein. The sample contains almost 750,000 distinct CDR3 sequences, 40% of which appear only once. Sequenced sample: peripheral blood. The receptors were sampled from an adult man with Graves' ophthalmopathy. CDR3s include the opening cysteine and the closing phenylalanine or tryptophan. The order of the fields is D gene, J gene, clone size, V gene, CDR3 DNA, CDR3 protein. D genes are given only for firm matches. Some rows have no size entry. The others give once, few or many, or a class for an expanded clone.

>.|TRBJ2-2|.|TRBV7-3
TGTGCCAGCAGCTTAAGCCCGGGTACCGGGGAGCTGTTTTTT
CASSLSPGTGELFF
>.|TRBJ1-1|.|TRBV10-3
TGTGCCAGCAGTTACTGTCTAAGGGGGGCGGCTTTCTTT
CASSYCLRGAAFF
>TRBD1|TRBJ2-7|.|TRBV7-2
TGTGCCAGCAGCTTAGCTTCGACAGGGGCAAAATACGAGCAGTACTTC
CASSLASTGAKYEQYF
>TRBD1|TRBJ1-1|many|TRBV29-1
TGCAGCGTTGAGGGACAGGGGGTATCAACTGAAGCTTTCTTT
CSVEGQGVSTEAFF
>.|TRBJ1-2|few|TRBV10-3
TGTGCCACCCAAAAGGGTTATCCCGCTAACTATGGCTACACCTTC
CATQKGYPANYGYTF
>.|TRBJ2-5|.|TRBV7-9
TGTGCCAGCAGTTTAGACAGTGGACAAGAGACCCAGTACTTC
CASSLDSGQETQYF
>TRBD1|TRBJ2-6|few|TRBV5-1
TGCGCCAGCAGCTCGGGACAGGGGGCAACTGGGGCCAACGTCCTGACTTTC
CASSSGQGATGANVLTF
>.|TRBJ1-5|.|TRBV15
TGTGCCACCAGCAGAGGGACTAGCGGGATCGAGACCCAGCATTTT
CATSRGTSGIETQHF
>.|TRBJ2-5|once|TRBV12-3/TRBV12-4
TGTGCCAGCAGGGCCGTCGGGGACCAGTACTTC
CASRAVGDQYF
>.|TRBJ2-7|few|TRBV7-2
TGTGCCAGCAGCTTATCCGCCGGGACGGCCACCTACGAGCAGTACTTC
CASSLSAGTATYEQYF
>.|TRBJ1-1|many|TRBV7-9
TGTGCCAGCTTTGAGGCTCTGAACACTGAAGCTTTCTTT
CASFEALNTEAFF
>TRBD1|TRBJ1-1|few|TRBV20-1
TGCAGTGCTCCTGAGACAGGGGCCACTGAAGCTTTCTTT
CSAPETGATEAFF
>TRBD2|TRBJ2-5|once|TRBV7-3
TGTGCCAGCAGCTTAATGGGGGGGGGTATTGAGACCCAGTACTTC
CASSLMGGGIETQYF
>.|TRBJ2-2|.|TRBV7-2
TGTGCCAGCAGCCGGAAGGGGACGAACACCGGGGAGCTGTTTTTT
CASSRKGTNTGELFF
>.|TRBJ2-6|.|TRBV29-1
TGCAGCGTTGCAAGGACAGGGGCCAACGTCCTGACTTTC
CSVARTGANVLTF
>.|TRBJ1-1|once|TRBV2
TGTGCCAGCACACAGGGAAAGGCTTTCTTT
CASTQGKAFF
>.|TRBJ2-7|.|TRBV10-3
TGTGCCAGCAGTATCCGGGACGGAGGGGTATCCTACGAGCAGTACTTC
CASSIRDGGVSYEQYF
>.|TRBJ1-5|many|TRBV10-3
TGTGCCATCAGTGAGCGAAATCAGCCCCAGCATTTT
CAISERNQPQHF